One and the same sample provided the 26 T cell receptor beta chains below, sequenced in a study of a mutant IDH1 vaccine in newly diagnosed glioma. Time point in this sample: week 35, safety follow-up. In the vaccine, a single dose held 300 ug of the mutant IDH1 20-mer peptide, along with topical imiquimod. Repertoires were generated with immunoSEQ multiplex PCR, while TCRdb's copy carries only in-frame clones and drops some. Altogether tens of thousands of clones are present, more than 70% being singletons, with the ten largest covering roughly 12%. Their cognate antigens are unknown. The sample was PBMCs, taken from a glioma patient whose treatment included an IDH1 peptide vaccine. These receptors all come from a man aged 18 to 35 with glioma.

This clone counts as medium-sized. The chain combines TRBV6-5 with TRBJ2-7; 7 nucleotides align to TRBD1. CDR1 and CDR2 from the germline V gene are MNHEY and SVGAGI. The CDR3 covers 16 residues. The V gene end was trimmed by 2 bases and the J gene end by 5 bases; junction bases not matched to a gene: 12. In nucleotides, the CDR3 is TGTGCCAGCAGTTACGCTACAGGGGCACGTCCCCACGAGCAGTACTTC. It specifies CASSYATGARPHEQYF.

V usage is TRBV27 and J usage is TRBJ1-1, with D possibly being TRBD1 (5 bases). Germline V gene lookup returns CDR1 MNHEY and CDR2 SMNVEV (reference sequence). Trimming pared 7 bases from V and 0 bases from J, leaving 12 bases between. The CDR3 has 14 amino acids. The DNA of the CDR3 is TGTGCCAGCACGGGCGACAGCTTGAACACTGAAGCTTTCTTT. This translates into CASTGDSLNTEAFF.

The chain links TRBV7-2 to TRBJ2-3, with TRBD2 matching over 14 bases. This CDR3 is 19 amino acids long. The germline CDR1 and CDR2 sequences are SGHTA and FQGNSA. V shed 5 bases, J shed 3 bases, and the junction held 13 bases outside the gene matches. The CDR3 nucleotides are TGTGCCAGCAGCCCACTGAAGACTAGCGGGGGGGCCGAGACAGATACGCAGTATTTT. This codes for CASSPLKTSGGAETDTQYF.

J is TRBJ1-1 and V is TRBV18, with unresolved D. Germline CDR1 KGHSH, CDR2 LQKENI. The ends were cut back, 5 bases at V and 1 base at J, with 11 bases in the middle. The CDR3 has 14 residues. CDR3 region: CASSSTSKNTEAFF. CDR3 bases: TGTGCCAGCTCATCAACAAGCAAGAACACTGAAGCTTTCTTT.

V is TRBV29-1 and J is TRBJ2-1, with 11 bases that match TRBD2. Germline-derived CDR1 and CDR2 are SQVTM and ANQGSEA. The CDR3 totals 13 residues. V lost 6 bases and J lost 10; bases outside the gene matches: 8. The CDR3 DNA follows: TGCAGCGTCCCCCGAGTAGCGGGAGGGGAGCAGTTCTTC. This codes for CSVPRVAGGEQFF.

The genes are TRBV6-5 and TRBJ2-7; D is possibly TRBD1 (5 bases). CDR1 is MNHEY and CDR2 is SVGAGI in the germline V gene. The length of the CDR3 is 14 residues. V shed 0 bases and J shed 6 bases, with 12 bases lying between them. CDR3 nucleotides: TGTGCCAGCAGTTACTCGCAGGGTATTGCCGAGCAGTACTTC. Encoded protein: CASSYSQGIAEQYF.

The CDR3 region has the DNA TGTGCCAGCAAAGCCAGACAGGACCTAGAACTGTTTTTT. This translates into CASKARQDLELFF. This sequence joins TRBV28 and TRBJ1-4; tentative D call: TRBD1 (6 bases). The CDR3 is 13 residues long. The V end lost 7 bases, the J end lost 12 bases, and 18 bases lay between the germline ends. Germline V gene sequence: CDR1 MDHEN, CDR2 SYDVKM.

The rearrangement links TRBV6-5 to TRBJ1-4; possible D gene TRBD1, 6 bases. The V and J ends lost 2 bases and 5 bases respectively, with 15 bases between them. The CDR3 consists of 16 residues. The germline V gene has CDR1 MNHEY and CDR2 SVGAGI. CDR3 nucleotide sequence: TGTGCCAGCAGTTACGGCAACAGGGCTCGGAATGAAAAACTGTTTTTT. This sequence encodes CASSYGNRARNEKLFF.

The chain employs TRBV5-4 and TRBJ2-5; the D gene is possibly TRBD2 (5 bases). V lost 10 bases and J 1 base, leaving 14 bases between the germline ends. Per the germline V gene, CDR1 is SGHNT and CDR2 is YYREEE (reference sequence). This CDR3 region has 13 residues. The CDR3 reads CAARRESQETQYF. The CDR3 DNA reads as TGTGCCGCCAGAAGGGAGTCCCAAGAGACCCAGTACTTC.

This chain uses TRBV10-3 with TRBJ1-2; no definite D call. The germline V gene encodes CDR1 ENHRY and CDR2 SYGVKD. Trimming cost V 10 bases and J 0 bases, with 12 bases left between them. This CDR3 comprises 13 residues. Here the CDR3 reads CATVSRPNYGYTF. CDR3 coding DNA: TGTGCCACCGTAAGCAGGCCTAACTATGGCTACACCTTC.

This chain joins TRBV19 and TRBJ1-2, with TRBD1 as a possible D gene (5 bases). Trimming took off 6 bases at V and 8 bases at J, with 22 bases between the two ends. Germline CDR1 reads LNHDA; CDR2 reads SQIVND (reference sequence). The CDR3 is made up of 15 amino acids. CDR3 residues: CASRGPGRGASGYTF. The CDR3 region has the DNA TGTGCCAGTAGGGGGCCCGGCCGAGGGGCGAGCGGCTACACCTTC.

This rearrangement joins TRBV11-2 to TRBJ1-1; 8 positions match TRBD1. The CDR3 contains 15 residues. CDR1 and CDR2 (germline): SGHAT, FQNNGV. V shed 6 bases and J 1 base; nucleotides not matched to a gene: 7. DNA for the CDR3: TGTGCCAGCAGGCGGTCAGGGGGCGCGAACACTGAAGCTTTCTTT. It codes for CASRRSGGANTEAFF.

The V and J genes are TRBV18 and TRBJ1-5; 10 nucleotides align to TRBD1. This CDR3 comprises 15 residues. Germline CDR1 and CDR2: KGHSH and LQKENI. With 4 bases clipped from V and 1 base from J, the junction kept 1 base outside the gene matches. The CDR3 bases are TGTGCCAGCTCACGACAGGGGGCGAGCAATCAGCCCCAGCATTTT. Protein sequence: CASSRQGASNQPQHF.

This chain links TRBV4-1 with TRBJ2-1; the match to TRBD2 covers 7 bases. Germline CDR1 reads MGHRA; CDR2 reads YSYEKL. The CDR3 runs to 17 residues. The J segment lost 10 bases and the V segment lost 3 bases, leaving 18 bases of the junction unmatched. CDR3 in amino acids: CASSHVGLAVKVSEQFF. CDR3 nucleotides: TGCGCCAGCAGCCATGTCGGGCTAGCGGTAAAGGTGTCCGAGCAGTTCTTC.

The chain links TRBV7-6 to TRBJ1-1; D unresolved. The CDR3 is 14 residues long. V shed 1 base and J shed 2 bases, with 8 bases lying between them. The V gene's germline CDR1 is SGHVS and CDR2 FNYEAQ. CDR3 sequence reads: CASSLDNINTEAFF. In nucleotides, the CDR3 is TGTGCCAGCAGCTTAGACAACATTAACACTGAAGCTTTCTTT. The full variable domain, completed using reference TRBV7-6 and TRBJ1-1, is GAGVSQSPRYKVTKRGQDVALRCDPISGHVSLYWYRQALGQGPEFLTYFNYEAQQDKSGLPNDRFSAERPEGSISTLTIQRTEQRDSAMYRCASSLDNINTEAFFGQGTRLTVV.

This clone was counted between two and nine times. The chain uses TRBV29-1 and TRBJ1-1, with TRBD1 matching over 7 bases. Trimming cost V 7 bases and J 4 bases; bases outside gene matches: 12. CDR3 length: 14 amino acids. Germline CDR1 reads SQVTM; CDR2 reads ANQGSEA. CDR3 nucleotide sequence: TGCAGCGCCACCGGGACAGCGATGAGCACTGAAGCTTTCTTT. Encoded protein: CSATGTAMSTEAFF.

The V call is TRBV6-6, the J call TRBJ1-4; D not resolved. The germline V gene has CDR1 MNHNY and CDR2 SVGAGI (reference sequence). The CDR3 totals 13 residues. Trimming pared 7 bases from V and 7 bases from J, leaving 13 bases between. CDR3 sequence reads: CASKPGVGEKLFF. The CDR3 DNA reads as TGTGCCAGCAAACCGGGCGTGGGTGAAAAACTGTTTTTT.

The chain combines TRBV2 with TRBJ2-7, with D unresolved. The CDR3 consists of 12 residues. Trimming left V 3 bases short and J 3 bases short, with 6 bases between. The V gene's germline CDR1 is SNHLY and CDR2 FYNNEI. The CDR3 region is CASSEFGYEQYF. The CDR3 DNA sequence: TGTGCCAGCAGTGAGTTCGGCTACGAGCAGTACTTC.

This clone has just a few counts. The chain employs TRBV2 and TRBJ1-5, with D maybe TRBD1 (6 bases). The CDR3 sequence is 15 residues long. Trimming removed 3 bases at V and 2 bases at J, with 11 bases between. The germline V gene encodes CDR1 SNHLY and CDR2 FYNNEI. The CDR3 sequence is CASSDRGVRNQPQHF. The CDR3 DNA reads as TGTGCCAGCAGTGACAGGGGAGTCCGCAATCAGCCCCAGCATTTT.

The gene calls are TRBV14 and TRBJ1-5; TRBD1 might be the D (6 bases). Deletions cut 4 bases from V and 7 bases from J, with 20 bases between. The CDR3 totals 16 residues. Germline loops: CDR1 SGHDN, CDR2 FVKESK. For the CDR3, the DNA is TGTGCCAGCAGCCCGCAAAGCTTCGGGGGCTGGCAGCCCCAGCATTTT. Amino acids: CASSPQSFGGWQPQHF.

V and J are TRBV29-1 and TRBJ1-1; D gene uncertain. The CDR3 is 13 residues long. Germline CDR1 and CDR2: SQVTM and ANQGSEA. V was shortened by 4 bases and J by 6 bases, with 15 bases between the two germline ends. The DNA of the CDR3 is TGCAGCGTTGTCGGGCAGCATGGACCTGAAGCTTTCTTT. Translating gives CSVVGQHGPEAFF.

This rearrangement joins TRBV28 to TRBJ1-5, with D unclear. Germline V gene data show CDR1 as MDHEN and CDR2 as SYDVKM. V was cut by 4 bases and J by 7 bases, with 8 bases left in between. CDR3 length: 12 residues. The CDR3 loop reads CASSYPPQPQHF. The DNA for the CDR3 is TGTGCCAGCAGTTACCCTCCACAGCCCCAGCATTTT. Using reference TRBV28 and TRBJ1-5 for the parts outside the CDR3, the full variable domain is DVKVTQSSRYLVKRTGEKVFLECVQDMDHENMFWYRQDPGLGLRLIYFSYDVKMKEKGDIPEGYSVSREKKERFSLILESASTNQTSMYLCASSYPPQPQHFGDGTRLSIL.

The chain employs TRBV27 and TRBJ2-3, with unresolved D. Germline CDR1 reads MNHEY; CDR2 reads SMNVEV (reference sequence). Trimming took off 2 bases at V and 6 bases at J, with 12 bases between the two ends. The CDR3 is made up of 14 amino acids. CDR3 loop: CASSLQAASDTQYF. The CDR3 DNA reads TGTGCCAGCAGTTTACAGGCGGCATCGGATACGCAGTATTTT.

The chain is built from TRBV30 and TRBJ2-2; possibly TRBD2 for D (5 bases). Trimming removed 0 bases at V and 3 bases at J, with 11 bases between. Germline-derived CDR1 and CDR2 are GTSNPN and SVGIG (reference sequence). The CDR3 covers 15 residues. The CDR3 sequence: CAWSVLGSDTGELFF. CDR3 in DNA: TGTGCCTGGAGTGTCTTAGGGAGCGACACCGGGGAGCTGTTTTTT.

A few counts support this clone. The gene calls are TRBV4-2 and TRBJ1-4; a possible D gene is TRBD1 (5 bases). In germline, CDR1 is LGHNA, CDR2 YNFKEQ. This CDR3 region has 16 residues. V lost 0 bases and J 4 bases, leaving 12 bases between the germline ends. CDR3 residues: CASSQDYGTFNEKLFF. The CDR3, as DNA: TGTGCCAGCAGCCAAGATTACGGGACCTTTAATGAAAAACTGTTTTTT.

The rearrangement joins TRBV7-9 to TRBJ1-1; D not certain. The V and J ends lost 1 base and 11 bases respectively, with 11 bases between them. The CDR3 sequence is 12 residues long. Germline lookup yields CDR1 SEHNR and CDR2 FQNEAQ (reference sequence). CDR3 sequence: CASSLVGLQAFF. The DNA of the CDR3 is TGTGCCAGCAGCTTAGTCGGTCTACAGGCTTTCTTT.